This TCR beta chain was retrieved from a study of blood T cell repertoires in COVID-19 (dated by TCRdb to 2018 to 2021). At the level of the whole study: Samples covering the acute and convalescent phases of COVID-19 were provided by collaborators in the United States, Italy and Spain. The prospective study material was composed of cDNA or gDNA derived from T cells, B-cell-depleted T cells, or PBMCs. Subjects who had been exposed to COVID-19, were actively infected with it, or had recovered from it provided the deeply sampled blood TCRbeta repertoires that made up the dataset. The repertoires were made available in a free public database intended to serve as a resource for research on the immune response to SARS-CoV-2. The samples were drawn from two sources: the first 160 participants of the ongoing ImmuneRACE study, and fewer than 1,500 subjects contributed by 6 global collaborators. Sample metadata almost always included a de-identified subject ID, COVID-19 status, age in years and sex. HLA class I and class II types, where available, came from metadata supplied by the sample provider rather than from assay-based typing. Here is what the overall study found, with its caveats: The amount of clinical and demographic metadata varied by source and participant and was provided uncurated.

Enrolling through a virtual design, the prospective study's participants ranged in age from roughly 18 to 100 years and lived across about two dozen United States geographic areas. In the prospective study, participants were assigned to cohorts based on the clinical history participants reported in a screening survey and a study questionnaire. For ImmuneRACE Cohort 3, a participant was defined as recovered based on two consecutive negative NP/OP PCR tests, clearance by a healthcare professional, or resolution of symptoms. In the prospective study, whole blood, serum and a nasopharyngeal or oropharyngeal swab were collected from each participant by mobile phlebotomists. Over a roughly 2-month period, participants in the prospective study had the option of providing additional blood draws and questionnaires. Blood samples from the prospective study were shipped frozen or at room temperature prior to DNA extraction.

Note on this clone: Its antigen is not yet known. Base qualities are not provided; no much larger clone lies one nucleotide away.

After removal of 4 bases from V and 1 base from J, the junction retains 1 base not matched to a gene. CDR1 and CDR2 (SGHDT, YYEEEE) derive from the germline V gene. The CDR3, from cysteine to phenylalanine, totals 13 residues. Of the read, only the CDR3 DNA is kept; its 39 bases are in frame from base 1. The immunoSEQ Assay, a bias-controlled multiplex PCR, was used to amplify TCRbeta CDR3 regions from genomic DNA. As for the original processing: The number of nucleated cells in each sample was estimated from the amplification of reference gene primers within the assay. To quantify the absolute abundance of each unique TCRbeta CDR3 rearrangement, sequence reads were collapsed and filtered. For each sample, productive Simpson clonality was calculated as the square root of Simpson's diversity index over productive rearrangements. TCRdb holds this immuneACCESS table with in-frame rearrangements only. Some clones are missing; in checked studies, unresolved V genes explain under half, and the rest has no known cause. V and J calls and clone size follow that table, whereas D and trimming were derived from the DNA. The sample profile shows under 350,000 clones; just under 90% of them were found once. In total, the top ten clones hold approximately 2% of the sample.

Sequencing was carried out using PBMCs or T cells enriched from blood (not recorded which). The TCR was taken from a woman in her fifties or sixties who had recovered from COVID-19. In this chain, TRBV5-6 is recombined with TRBJ2-5; 7 central bases correspond to TRBD1. The CDR3 amino acid sequence is: CASSGTAQETQYF. The nucleotide sequence reads TGTGCCAGCAGCGGGACAGCCCAAGAGACCCAGTACTTC.